Presented here are 6 T cell receptor beta chains from one specimen sequenced in a study of cytomegalovirus exposure and HLA in healthy donors. PCR involved 60 Vbeta and 13 Jbeta primers. TCRdb's copy holds only in-frame clones and misses some; the assay was immunoSEQ multiplex PCR. The sample records about 170,000 clones, 62% being singletons. The material sequenced was PBMCs. These receptors all stem from a man aged 35 to 55 in good health and CMV-seronegative.

The table lists this clone with a count of one. V and J are TRBV5-1 and TRBJ1-1; D is perhaps TRBD1 (6 bases). The CDR3 totals 14 residues. The germline V gene has CDR1 SGHRS and CDR2 YFSETQ. Trimming removed 4 bases at V and 1 base at J, with 11 bases between. CDR3 in DNA: TGCGCCAGCAGCAACGGACAGCCGAACACTGAAGCTTTCTTT. Protein sequence: CASSNGQPNTEAFF. Looking up the rest from reference TRBV5-1 and TRBJ1-1 gives the full variable domain: KAGVTQTPRYLIKTRGQQVTLSCSPISGHRSVSWYQQTPGQGLQFLFEYFSETQRNKGNFPGRFSGRQFSNSRSEMNVSTLELGDSALYLCASSNGQPNTEAFFGQGTRLTVV.

This sequence joins TRBV11-3 and TRBJ2-3, with 8 bases that match TRBD2. This CDR3 is 15 amino acids long. The junction had 5 bases not matched to a gene; V was cut back by 5 bases and J by 1 base. Germline-derived CDR1 and CDR2 are SGHNT and YENEEA. The CDR3 nucleotides read TGTGCCAGCAGCCCAACCGGGGGGGGCACAGATACGCAGTATTTT. Amino acid sequence: CASSPTGGGTDTQYF.

The genes are TRBV11-3 and TRBJ2-7; possibly TRBD2 for D (6 bases). V was clipped by 0 bases and J by 5 bases, with 14 bases between them. This CDR3 contains 15 residues. Looked up from germline, CDR1 is SGHNT and CDR2 is YENEEA. CDR3 nucleotide sequence: TGTGCCAGCAGCTTAGATTCGGGACTTCTGGACGAGCAGTACTTC. Its protein is CASSLDSGLLDEQYF.

This clone has more than one count but fewer than ten. The chain combines TRBV6-6 with TRBJ1-1; D is unresolved. The CDR3 has 13 residues. V was shortened by 6 bases and J by 1 base, with 9 bases between the two germline ends. CDR1 is MNHNY and CDR2 is SVGAGI in the germline V gene (reference sequence). For the CDR3, the DNA is TGTGCCAGCAGGTTTCCCGGGAACACTGAAGCTTTCTTT. The encoded protein is CASRFPGNTEAFF.

This chain links TRBV29-1 with TRBJ2-7; 11 bases align to TRBD2. Looked up from germline, CDR1 is SQVTM and CDR2 is ANQGSEA. After removal of 0 bases from V and 5 bases from J, the junction contained 18 bases not matched to a gene. The CDR3 loop spans 19 amino acids. CDR3 sequence (DNA): TGCAGCGTTGAAGATCGGGGGGCCGGGACTAGCGGAGGGCAGGACGAGCAGTACTTC. It translates to CSVEDRGAGTSGGQDEQYF.

The chain uses TRBV11-2 and TRBJ2-3; D is perhaps TRBD1 (6 bases). The germline V gene encodes CDR1 SGHAT and CDR2 FQNNGV. The V and J ends lost 5 bases and 2 bases respectively, with 14 bases between them. The CDR3 runs to 15 residues. This CDR3 reads CASSPRTAYTDTQYF. Here the CDR3 DNA reads TGTGCCAGCAGCCCTCGGACAGCCTACACAGATACGCAGTATTTT. Complete variable domain (other parts from reference TRBV11-2 and TRBJ2-3): EAGVAQSPRYKIIEKRQSVAFWCNPISGHATLYWYQQILGQGPKLLIQFQNNGVVDDSQLPKDRFSAERLKGVDSTLKIQPAKLEDSAVYLCASSPRTAYTDTQYFGPGTRLTVL.